Each of the 11 T cell receptor beta chains below was sequenced from the same sample in a study of T cell responses to AZD1222 COVID-19 vaccine. Assay used: immunoSEQ multiplex PCR; TCRdb lists only in-frame clones, some missing. The table shows over 150,000 clones, with approximately 89% occurring only once. The sample was peripheral blood, taken 28 days after the second AZD1222 dose. These receptors were taken from an adult who received the AZD1222 COVID-19 vaccine.

The rearrangement uses TRBV7-3 and TRBJ1-2, with 12 bases matching TRBD1. The germline V gene has CDR1 SGHTA and CDR2 FQGTGA. The junction had 8 bases not matched to a gene; V was cut back by 5 bases and J by 7 bases. The CDR3 spans 15 residues. The CDR3 nucleotides read TGTGCCAGCAGCCCGTCGGGGGACAGGGGGCTTGGCTACACCTTC. This translates into CASSPSGDRGLGYTF.

The chain combines TRBV27 with TRBJ1-4; unclear D gene. In germline, CDR1 is MNHEY, CDR2 SMNVEV (reference sequence). Trimming removed 6 bases from V and 6 bases from J, with 11 bases in between. The CDR3 totals 13 residues. The CDR3 nucleotides read TGTGCCAGCAGCCCCACCCGCTATGAAAAACTGTTTTTT. Amino acid sequence: CASSPTRYEKLFF.

This clone was seen more than once but under ten times. The V gene is TRBV10-2, the J gene TRBJ2-3, with 8 bases identical to TRBD2. CDR3 length equals 13 residues. The germline V gene encodes CDR1 WSHSY and CDR2 SAAADI. The trim removed 9 bases at V and 0 bases at J, leaving 2 bases unmatched. The CDR3 region is CASRLASTDTQYF. Here the CDR3 DNA reads TGCGCCAGTAGACTAGCGAGCACAGATACGCAGTATTTT.

This rearrangement joins TRBV2 to TRBJ1-4; TRBD1 is a possible D gene (5 bases). Trimming shortened V by 7 bases and J by 13 bases, and 16 bases separated the two germline ends. CDR1 and CDR2 from the germline V gene are SNHLY and FYNNEI. There are 12 residues in the CDR3. The CDR3 spells CASTPGFGGLFF. CDR3 in DNA: TGTGCCAGCACTCCGGGCTTCGGGGGACTGTTTTTT.

The chain is built from TRBV27 and TRBJ2-2, with D tentatively TRBD2 (5 bases). Germline CDR1 is MNHEY and CDR2 is SMNVEV (reference sequence). V was clipped by 6 bases and J by 1 base, with 12 bases between them. The CDR3 has 15 amino acids. CDR3 nucleotide sequence: TGTGCCAGCAGCCCCCAACGGGGGAACACCGGGGAGCTGTTTTTT. This gives the protein CASSPQRGNTGELFF.

The chain is built from TRBV28 and TRBJ1-3; D remains ambiguous. V gave up 2 bases and J gave up 8 bases, with 13 bases separating them. Germline CDR1 and CDR2: MDHEN and SYDVKM. The CDR3 has 14 residues. In DNA form, the CDR3 reads TGTGCCAGCAGTTTACTGGGGTCTGTTGACACCATATATTTT. Protein sequence: CASSLLGSVDTIYF.

CDR3 sequence: CASRVEPSYNEQFF. CDR3 coding DNA: TGCGCCAGCAGGGTGGAGCCCTCCTACAATGAGCAGTTCTTC. The chain employs TRBV5-1 and TRBJ2-1; D is undetermined. The ends were cut back, 5 bases at V and 0 bases at J, with 9 bases in the middle. CDR1 SGHRS and CDR2 YFSETQ come from the germline V gene. The CDR3 spans 14 residues. The complete variable domain, with remaining parts taken from reference TRBV5-1 and TRBJ2-1, reads KAGVTQTPRYLIKTRGQQVTLSCSPISGHRSVSWYQQTPGQGLQFLFEYFSETQRNKGNFPGRFSGRQFSNSRSEMNVSTLELGDSALYLCASRVEPSYNEQFFGPGTRLTVL.

The genes are TRBV12-3 or TRBV12-4 and TRBJ1-4; possibly TRBD1 for D (5 bases). Between the trimmed V and J ends, which lost 2 bases and 13 bases, there was a span of 14 bases. This CDR3 has 13 residues. CDR3 protein: CASSLKSGLGLFF. CDR3 in DNA: TGTGCCAGCAGTTTAAAGTCAGGGCTCGGACTGTTTTTT.

Written as DNA, the CDR3 is TGTGCCAGCAGTGAGGACTATTCCAATGAGCAGTTCTTC. Translating gives CASSEDYSNEQFF. The V call is TRBV2, the J call TRBJ2-1; possible D gene TRBD2, 6 bases. The V end was cut by 3 bases, the J end by 6 bases, with 9 bases between. The CDR3 has 13 residues. The germline CDR1 and CDR2 sequences are SNHLY and FYNNEI.

The V and J genes are TRBV5-4 and TRBJ2-1; tentatively, D is TRBD1 or TRBD2 (5 bases each). The CDR3 totals 15 residues. Trimming pared 4 bases from V and 0 bases from J, leaving 11 bases between. CDR1 is SGHNT, CDR2 YYREEE, per germline (reference sequence). CDR3 in amino acids: CASSRDLSSYNEQFF. The CDR3 DNA is TGTGCCAGCAGCCGGGACCTGAGCTCCTACAATGAGCAGTTCTTC.

This rearrangement joins TRBV11-1 to TRBJ2-1, with 11 nucleotides matching TRBD2. CDR3 size: 16 residues. V lost 5 bases and J lost 0; bases outside the gene matches: 3. Looked up from germline, CDR1 is SGHAT and CDR2 is FQDESV (reference sequence). The CDR3 loop is CASSPGLAASYNEQFF. The CDR3 DNA follows: TGTGCCAGCAGCCCGGGACTAGCGGCCTCCTACAATGAGCAGTTCTTC.